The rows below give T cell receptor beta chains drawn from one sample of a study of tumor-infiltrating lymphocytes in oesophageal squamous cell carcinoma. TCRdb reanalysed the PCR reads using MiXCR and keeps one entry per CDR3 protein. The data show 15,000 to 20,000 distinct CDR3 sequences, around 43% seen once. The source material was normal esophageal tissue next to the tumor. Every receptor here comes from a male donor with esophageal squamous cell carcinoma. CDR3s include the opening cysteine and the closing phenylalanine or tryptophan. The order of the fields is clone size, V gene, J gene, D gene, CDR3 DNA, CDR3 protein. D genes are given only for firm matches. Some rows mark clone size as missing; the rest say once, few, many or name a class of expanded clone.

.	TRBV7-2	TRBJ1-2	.	TGTGCCAGCAGCTTAGGGGGGACTAACTATGGCTACACCTTC	CASSLGGTNYGYTF
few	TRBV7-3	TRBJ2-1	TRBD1	TGTGCCAGCAGCGCCGGACAGGGGGCGATCTCTGAGCAGTTCTTC	CASSAGQGAISEQFF
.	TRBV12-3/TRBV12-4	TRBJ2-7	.	TGTGCCAGCAGTTTGAACACAGGCTCCTACGAGCAGTACTTC	CASSLNTGSYEQYF
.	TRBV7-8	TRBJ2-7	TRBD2	TGTGCCAGCAGGCCACAGACTAGCGGATACACAGATACGCAGTACTTC	CASRPQTSGYTDTQYF
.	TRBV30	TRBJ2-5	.	TGTGCCCGCAGAAGGATACTGGCTGAGACCCAGTACTTC	CARRRILAETQYF
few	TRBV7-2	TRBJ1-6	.	TGTGCCAGCAGCTTGGCCTTCGCGGGACTAGCATTT	CASSLAFAGLAF
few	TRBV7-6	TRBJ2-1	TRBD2	TGTGCCAGCAGCTTACTAGCGGGAGGGCCTAATGAGCAGTTCTTC	CASSLLAGGPNEQFF
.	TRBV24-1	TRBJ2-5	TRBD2	TGTGCCACCAGTAACGGGGGGAATTCACCCCTCCACTTC	CATSNGGNSPLHF
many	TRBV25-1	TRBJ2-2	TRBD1	TGTGCCAGCAGTGACCTCCGGGCAGGGGGCAGCACCGGGGAGCTGTTTTTT	CASSDLRAGGSTGELFF
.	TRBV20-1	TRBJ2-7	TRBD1	TGCAGTGCTAGAGGCTCGACAGGGAGCAACGAGCAGTACTTC	CSARGSTGSNEQYF
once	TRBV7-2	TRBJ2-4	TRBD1	TGTGCCAGCAGCTTCATAGGGGGCGGAAACATTCAGTACTTC	CASSFIGGGNIQYF
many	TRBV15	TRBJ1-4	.	TGTGCCACCAGCGGCACAGGCGTTCTCAATGAAAAACTGTTTTTT	CATSGTGVLNEKLFF
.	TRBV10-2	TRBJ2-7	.	TGCGCCAGCTCACAGTTTAGGAATGAGCAGTACTTC	CASSQFRNEQYF
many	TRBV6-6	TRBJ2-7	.	TGTGCCAGCAGTTACTCGATCGGGCAGGGACGGTACTTC	CASSYSIGQGRYF
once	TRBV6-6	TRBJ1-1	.	TGTGCCAGCAGTTACTCCGTGAACACTGAAGCTTTCTTT	CASSYSVNTEAFF
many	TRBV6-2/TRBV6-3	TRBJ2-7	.	TGTGCCAGCAGCCTGGCCACTCCAAGATACTACGAGCAGTACTTC	CASSLATPRYYEQYF
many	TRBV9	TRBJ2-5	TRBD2	TGTGCCAGCAGCGTAGGACTAGCGGCTGAGACCCAGTACTTC	CASSVGLAAETQYF